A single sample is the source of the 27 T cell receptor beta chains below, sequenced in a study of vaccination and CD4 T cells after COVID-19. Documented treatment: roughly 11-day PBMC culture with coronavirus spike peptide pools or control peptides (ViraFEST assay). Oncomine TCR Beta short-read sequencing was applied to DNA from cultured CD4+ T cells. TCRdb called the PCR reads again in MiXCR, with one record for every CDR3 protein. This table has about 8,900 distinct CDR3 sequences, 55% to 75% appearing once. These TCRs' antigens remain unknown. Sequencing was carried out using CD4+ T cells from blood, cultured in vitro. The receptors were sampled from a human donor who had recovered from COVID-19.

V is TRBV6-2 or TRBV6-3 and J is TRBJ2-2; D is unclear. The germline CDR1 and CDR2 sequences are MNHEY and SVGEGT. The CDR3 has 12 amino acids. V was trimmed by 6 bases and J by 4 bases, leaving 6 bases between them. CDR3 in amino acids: CASRDSTGELFF. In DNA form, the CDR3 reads TGTGCCAGCAGGGATAGCACCGGGGAGCTGTTTTTT.

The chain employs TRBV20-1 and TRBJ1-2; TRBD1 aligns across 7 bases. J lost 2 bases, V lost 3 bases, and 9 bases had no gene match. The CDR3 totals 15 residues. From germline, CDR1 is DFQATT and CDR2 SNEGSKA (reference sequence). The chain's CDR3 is CSARAPGQTNYGYTF. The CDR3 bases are TGCAGTGCTAGGGCCCCGGGACAGACCAACTATGGCTACACCTTC.

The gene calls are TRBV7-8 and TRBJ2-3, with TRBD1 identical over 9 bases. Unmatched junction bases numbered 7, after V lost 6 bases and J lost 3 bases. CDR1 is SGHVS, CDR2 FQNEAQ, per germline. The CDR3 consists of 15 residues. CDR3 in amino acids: CASSRRDRETDTQYF. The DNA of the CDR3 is TGTGCCAGCAGTAGACGGGACAGGGAAACAGATACGCAGTATTTT.

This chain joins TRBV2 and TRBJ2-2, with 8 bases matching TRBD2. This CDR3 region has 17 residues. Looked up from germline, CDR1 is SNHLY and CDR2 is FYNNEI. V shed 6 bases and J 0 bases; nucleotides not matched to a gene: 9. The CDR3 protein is CASSSGRPLTNTGELFF. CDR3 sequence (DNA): TGTGCCAGCAGCAGCGGGAGACCGCTTACGAACACCGGGGAGCTGTTTTTT.

DNA of the CDR3: TGTGCCAGCTCACCGACGGGAGAGGAGAATGAGCAGTTCTTC. This codes for CASSPTGEENEQFF. This sequence joins TRBV18 and TRBJ2-1, with D tentatively TRBD2 (6 bases). Trimming left V 3 bases short and J 7 bases short, with 13 bases between. The CDR3 contains 14 residues. Germline V CDR1 and CDR2: KGHSH, LQKENI.

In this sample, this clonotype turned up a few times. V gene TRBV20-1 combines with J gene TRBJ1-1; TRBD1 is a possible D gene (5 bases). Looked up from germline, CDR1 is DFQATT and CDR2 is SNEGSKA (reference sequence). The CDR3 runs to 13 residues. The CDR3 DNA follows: TGCAGCGCTGTTCAGGGCTGGGACACTGAAGCTTTCTTT. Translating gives CSAVQGWDTEAFF.

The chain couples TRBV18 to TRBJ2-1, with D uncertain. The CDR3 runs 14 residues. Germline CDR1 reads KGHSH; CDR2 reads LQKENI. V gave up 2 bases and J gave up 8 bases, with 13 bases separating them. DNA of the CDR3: TGTGCCAGCTCACCAAGCTCTAACGACGATGAGCAGTTCTTC. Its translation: CASSPSSNDDEQFF. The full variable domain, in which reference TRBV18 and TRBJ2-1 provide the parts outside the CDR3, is NAGVMQNPRHLVRRRGQEARLRCSPMKGHSHVYWYRQLPEEGLKFMVYLQKENIIDESGMPKERFSAEFPKEGPSILRIQQVVRGDSAAYFCASSPSSNDDEQFFGPGTRLTVL.

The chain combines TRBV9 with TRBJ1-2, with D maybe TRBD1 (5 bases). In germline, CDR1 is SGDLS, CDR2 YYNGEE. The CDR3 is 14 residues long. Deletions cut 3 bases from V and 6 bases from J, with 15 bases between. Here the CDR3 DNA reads TGTGCCAGCAGCGAGAGAGGAGGGGCGGATGGCTACACCTTC. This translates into CASSERGGADGYTF.

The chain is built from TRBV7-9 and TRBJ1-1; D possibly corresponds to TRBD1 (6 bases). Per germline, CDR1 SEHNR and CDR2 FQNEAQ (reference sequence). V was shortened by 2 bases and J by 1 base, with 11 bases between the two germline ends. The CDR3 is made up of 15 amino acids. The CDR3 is CASSLRAGANTEAFF. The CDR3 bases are TGTGCCAGCAGCTTAAGGGCAGGGGCGAACACTGAAGCTTTCTTT.

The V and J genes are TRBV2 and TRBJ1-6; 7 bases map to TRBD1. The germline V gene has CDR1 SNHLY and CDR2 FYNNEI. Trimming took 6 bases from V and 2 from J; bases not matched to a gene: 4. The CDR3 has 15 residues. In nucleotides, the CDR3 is TGTGCCAGCAGGGGGCAGGGGGCCTATAATTCACCCCTCCACTTT. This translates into CASRGQGAYNSPLHF.

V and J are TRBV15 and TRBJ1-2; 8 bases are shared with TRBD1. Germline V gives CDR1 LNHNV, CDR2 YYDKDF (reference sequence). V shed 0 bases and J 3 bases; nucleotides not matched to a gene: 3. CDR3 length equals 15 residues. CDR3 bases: TGTGCCACCAGCAGAGATCCAGGGGGCGACTATGGCTACACCTTC. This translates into CATSRDPGGDYGYTF.

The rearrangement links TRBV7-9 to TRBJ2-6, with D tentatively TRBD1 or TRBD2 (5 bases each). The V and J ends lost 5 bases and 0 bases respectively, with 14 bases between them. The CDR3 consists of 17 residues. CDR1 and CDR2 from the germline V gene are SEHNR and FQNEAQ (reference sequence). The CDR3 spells CASSESGQPSGANVLTF. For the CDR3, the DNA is TGTGCCAGCAGCGAGTCGGGGCAGCCCTCTGGGGCCAACGTCCTGACTTTC.

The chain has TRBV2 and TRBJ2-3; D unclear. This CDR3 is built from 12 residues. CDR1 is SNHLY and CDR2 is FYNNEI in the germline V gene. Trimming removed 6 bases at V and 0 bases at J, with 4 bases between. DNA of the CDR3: TGTGCCAGCAGGGACAGCACAGATACGCAGTATTTT. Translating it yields CASRDSTDTQYF.

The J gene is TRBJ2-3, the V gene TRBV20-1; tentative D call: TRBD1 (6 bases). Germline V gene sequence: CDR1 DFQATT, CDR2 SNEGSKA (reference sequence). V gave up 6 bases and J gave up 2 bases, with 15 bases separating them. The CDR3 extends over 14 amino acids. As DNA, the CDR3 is TGCAGTGCGGGAACAGGGCATCCCACAGATACGCAGTATTTT. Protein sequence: CSAGTGHPTDTQYF.

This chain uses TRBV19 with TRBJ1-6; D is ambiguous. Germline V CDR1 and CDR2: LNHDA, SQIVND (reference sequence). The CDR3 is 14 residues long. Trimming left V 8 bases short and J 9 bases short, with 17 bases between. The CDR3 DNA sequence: TGTGCCAGTCATACGGGCCTAGCCGGTTCACCCCTCCACTTT. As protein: CASHTGLAGSPLHF.

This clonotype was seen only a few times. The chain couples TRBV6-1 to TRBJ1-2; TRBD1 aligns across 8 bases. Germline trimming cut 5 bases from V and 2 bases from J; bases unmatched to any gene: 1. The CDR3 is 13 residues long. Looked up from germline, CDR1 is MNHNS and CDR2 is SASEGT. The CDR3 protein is CASSRQGNYGYTF. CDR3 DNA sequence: TGTGCCAGCAGTAGACAGGGGAACTATGGCTACACCTTC.

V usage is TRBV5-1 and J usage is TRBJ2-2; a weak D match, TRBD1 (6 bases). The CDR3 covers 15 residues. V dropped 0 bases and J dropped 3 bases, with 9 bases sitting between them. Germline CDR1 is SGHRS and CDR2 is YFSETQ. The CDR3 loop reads CASSLVSGDTGELFF. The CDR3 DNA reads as TGCGCCAGCAGCTTGGTTTCAGGGGACACCGGGGAGCTGTTTTTT.

The CDR3 coding sequence is TGTGCCAGCAGTGAAGTGTGGACAGGGGGCAGAGAGACCCAGTACTTC. This codes for CASSEVWTGGRETQYF. This sequence joins TRBV6-1 and TRBJ2-5; 11 bases line up with TRBD1. The CDR3 sequence is 16 residues long. Germline V gene sequence: CDR1 MNHNS, CDR2 SASEGT. Trimming removed 1 base from V and 4 bases from J; junction bases left unmatched: 5.

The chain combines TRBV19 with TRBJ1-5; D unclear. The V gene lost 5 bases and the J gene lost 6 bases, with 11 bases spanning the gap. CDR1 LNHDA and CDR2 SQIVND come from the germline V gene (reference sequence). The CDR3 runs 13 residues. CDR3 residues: CASSWTLRQPQHF. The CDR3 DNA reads TGTGCCAGTAGTTGGACCCTTCGTCAGCCCCAGCATTTT.

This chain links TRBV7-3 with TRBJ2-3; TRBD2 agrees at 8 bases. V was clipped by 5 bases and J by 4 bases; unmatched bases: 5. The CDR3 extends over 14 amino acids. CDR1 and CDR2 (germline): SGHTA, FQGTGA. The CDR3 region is CASSRGLAADTQYF. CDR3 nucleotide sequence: TGTGCCAGCAGCCGCGGACTAGCAGCAGATACGCAGTATTTT.

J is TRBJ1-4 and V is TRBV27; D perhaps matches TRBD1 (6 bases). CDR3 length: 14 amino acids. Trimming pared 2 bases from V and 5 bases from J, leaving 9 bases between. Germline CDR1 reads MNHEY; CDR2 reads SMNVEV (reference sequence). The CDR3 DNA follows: TGTGCCAGCAGTTTAAAGCAGGGGAATGAAAAACTGTTTTTT. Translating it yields CASSLKQGNEKLFF.

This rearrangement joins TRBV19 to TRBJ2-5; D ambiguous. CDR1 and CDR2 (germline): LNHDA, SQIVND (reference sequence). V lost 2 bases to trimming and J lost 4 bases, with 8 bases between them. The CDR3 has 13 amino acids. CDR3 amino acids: CASSINKLETQYF. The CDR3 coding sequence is TGTGCCAGTAGTATAAACAAGTTAGAGACCCAGTACTTC.

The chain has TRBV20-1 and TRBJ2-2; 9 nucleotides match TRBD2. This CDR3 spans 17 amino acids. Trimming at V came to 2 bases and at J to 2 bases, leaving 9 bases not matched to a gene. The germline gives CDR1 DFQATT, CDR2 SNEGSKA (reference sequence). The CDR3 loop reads CSARPVATSGNTGELFF. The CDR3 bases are TGCAGTGCTAGACCCGTGGCGACTAGCGGTAACACCGGGGAGCTGTTTTTT.

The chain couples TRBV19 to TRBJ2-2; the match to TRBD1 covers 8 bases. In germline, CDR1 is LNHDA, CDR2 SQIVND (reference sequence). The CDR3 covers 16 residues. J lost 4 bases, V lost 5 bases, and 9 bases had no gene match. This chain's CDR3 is CASSALDREVTGELFF. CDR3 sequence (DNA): TGTGCCAGTAGTGCTTTGGACAGGGAGGTCACCGGGGAGCTGTTTTTT.

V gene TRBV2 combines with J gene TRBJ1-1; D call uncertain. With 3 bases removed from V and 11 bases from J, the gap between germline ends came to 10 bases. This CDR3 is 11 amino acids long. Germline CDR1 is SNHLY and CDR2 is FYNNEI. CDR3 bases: TGTGCCAGCAGTGATGGGGTGGAGGCTTTCTTT. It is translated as CASSDGVEAFF.

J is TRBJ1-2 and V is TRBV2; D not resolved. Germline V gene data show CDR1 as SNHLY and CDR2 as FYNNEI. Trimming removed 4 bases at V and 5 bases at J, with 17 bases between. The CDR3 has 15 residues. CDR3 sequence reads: CASSALGSTWYGYTF. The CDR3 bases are TGTGCCAGCAGTGCTCTTGGGTCAACCTGGTATGGCTACACCTTC.

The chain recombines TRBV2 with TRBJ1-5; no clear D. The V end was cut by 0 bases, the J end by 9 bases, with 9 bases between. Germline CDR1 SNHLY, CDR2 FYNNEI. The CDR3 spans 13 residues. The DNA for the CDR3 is TGTGCCAGCAGTGAAGCGCTTAAAGTGCCCCAGCATTTT. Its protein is CASSEALKVPQHF. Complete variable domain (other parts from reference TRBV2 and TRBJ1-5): EPEVTQTPSHQVTQMGQEVILRCVPISNHLYFYWYRQILGQKVEFLVSFYNNEISEKSEIFDDQFSVERPDGSNFTLKIRSTKLEDSAMYFCASSEALKVPQHFGDGTRLSIL.